These T cell receptor beta chains were read from a single sample in a study of shared clonotypes between healthy human individuals. The data were produced by immunoSEQ multiplex PCR, yet TCRdb's version contains in-frame clones alone and is incomplete. The sample has 97,000 or so clones; around 43% are singletons. Sequencing was done on a sample of PBMCs. The receptors were gathered from a woman aged 40 to 50 in good health. Some clones in this sample may be carry-over from other donors' samples. CDR3s include the opening cysteine and the closing phenylalanine or tryptophan. D genes are given only for firm matches. The size entry is marked missing in some rows and otherwise reads once, few, many or a size class.

14	TRBD1	-	TRBJ1-2	TRBV4-1	TGCGCCAGCAGCCAAGACCCACGACAGGGTGGCTACACCTTC	CASSQDPRQGGYTF
17	-	many	TRBJ2-6	TRBV5-6	TGTGCCAGCAGTGCACTAGGGTTTTGGTCTGGGGCCAACGTCCTGACTTTC	CASSALGFWSGANVLTF
13	-	-	TRBJ1-4	TRBV27	TGTGCCAGCAGTTTTGGTCCGGGAAAGAAACTGTTTTTT	CASSFGPGKKLFF
15	TRBD2	once	TRBJ2-7	TRBV10-2	TGCGCCAGCAGTGAGCCCCGGGACTATACATACGAGCAGTACTTC	CASSEPRDYTYEQYF
16	TRBD2	many	TRBJ2-1	TRBV10-3	TGTGCCATCAGTCCACGGGAGGGGAGGGGTGGAAATGAGCAGTTCTTC	CAISPREGRGGNEQFF
18	TRBD2	-	TRBJ2-3	TRBV10-2	TGCGCCAGCAGCAAGACTAGCGGGAGGGAAGTAATTCGAGATACGCAGTATTTT	CASSKTSGREVIRDTQYF
14	TRBD1	-	TRBJ2-1	TRBV2	TGTGCCAGTAGGGGGGACAGGGGACACAATGAGCAGTTCTTC	CASRGDRGHNEQFF
15	-	-	TRBJ2-7	TRBV7-8	TGTGCCAGCACCTCCTTGGAGGGGGGGTGGTACGAGCAGTACTTC	CASTSLEGGWYEQYF
13	-	-	TRBJ1-1	TRBV6-1	TGTGCCAGCGGACAGCAGCCGAACACTGAAGCTTTCTTT	CASGQQPNTEAFF
13	TRBD2	few	TRBJ2-7	TRBV28	TGTGCCACCGGACTAGCGGGACCCTACGAGCAGTACTTC	CATGLAGPYEQYF
15	-	once	TRBJ2-5	TRBV4-1	TGCGCCAGCAGCCCCCCGGCCCTGGGGGCAGAGACCCAGTACTTC	CASSPPALGAETQYF
14	-	-	TRBJ2-5	TRBV7-8	TGTGCCAGCAGCTTAGCGGGAGTCTGGGAGACCCAGTACTTC	CASSLAGVWETQYF
12	TRBD2	-	TRBJ2-1	TRBV9	TGTGCCAGCAGCCCCGGGGGGACCCGGCAGTTCTTC	CASSPGGTRQFF
15	TRBD2	-	TRBJ2-5	TRBV4-2	TGTGCCAGCAGCCCAACTAGCGGACCAGAAGAGACCCAGTACTTC	CASSPTSGPEETQYF